This T cell receptor (beta chain) was observed in a study of blood T cells in healthy people across ages. A second PCR, run for about 7 to 12 cycles, used a sample-barcoded 5' primer plus a J-beta primer mix. MiXCR, applied by TCRdb to the 5' RACE reads, yields one record per CDR3 protein. This repertoire shows some 940,000 distinct CDR3 sequences, 29% found once; its top ten account for roughly 10%. Study-level results: Leaving the PBMCs unsorted stopped any conclusive comparison of naive versus antigen-experienced cells.

A note on this clonotype: The target antigen is unknown.

These data also formed part of another study, on T cells of mothers and their children. This second study notes: Study donors consisted of a few healthy Caucasian mothers and their six children. Mothers yielded over 9 million CDR3 reads, children some 2.9 million each.

The receptor comes from a middle-aged woman in good health. The sample comprised blood.

The CDR3 DNA sequence: TGTGCCAGCAGGTGGACTAGCGGCAATGAGCAGTTCTTC. It specifies CASRWTSGNEQFF. The chain combines TRBV7-2 with TRBJ2-1; 10 bases are a match to TRBD2. The CDR3 runs 13 residues. Per germline, CDR1 SGHTA and CDR2 FQGNSA. V was pared by 6 bases and J by 6 bases, with 2 bases of the junction left unmatched.